This entry lists 26 T cell receptor beta chains sequenced from one sample in a study of blood T cells in healthy people across ages. Combining a sample-barcoded 5' primer with a J-beta primer mix, a second PCR ran for roughly 7 to 11 cycles. MiXCR, run by TCRdb on the 5' RACE reads, gives a single entry per CDR3 protein. This repertoire shows fewer than 900,000 distinct CDR3 sequences, around 46% found once; its top ten account for under 25%. The source material was blood. The receptors here all came from an older woman in good health.

This clonotype was counted between two and nine times. The CDR3 protein is CASSVGLAGYNEQFF. The CDR3 nucleotides read TGTGCCAGCAGCGTAGGGTTAGCGGGCTACAATGAGCAGTTCTTC. The rearrangement joins TRBV9 to TRBJ2-1; 7 positions agree with TRBD2. Per germline, CDR1 SGDLS and CDR2 YYNGEE. This CDR3 has 15 amino acids. V shed 0 bases, J shed 3 bases, and the junction held 3 bases outside the gene matches.

This clonotype appeared a few times. The chain combines TRBV20-1 with TRBJ1-6, with D perhaps TRBD1 (5 bases). The CDR3 sequence is 14 residues long. Germline V gene lookup returns CDR1 DFQATT and CDR2 SNEGSKA (reference sequence). V lost 3 bases and J 12 bases, leaving 18 bases between the germline ends. The CDR3 region has the DNA TGCAGTGCTAGTGACGAGTCGGGGACCAAACCCCTCCACTTT. Translated, it gives CSASDESGTKPLHF.

This clonotype was seen many times. The V gene is TRBV12-3 or TRBV12-4, the J gene TRBJ1-4; 9 bases are a match to TRBD1. The CDR3 consists of 14 residues. The V gene end was trimmed by 5 bases and the J gene end by 6 bases; junction bases not matched to a gene: 4. The CDR3 region is CASSPGTGHEKLFF. The CDR3, as DNA: TGTGCCAGCAGTCCTGGGACAGGGCATGAAAAACTGTTTTTT.

This clonotype has only a few counts. V and J are TRBV5-1 and TRBJ1-4, with D possibly matching TRBD1 (6 bases). Looked up from germline, CDR1 is SGHRS and CDR2 is YFSETQ. This CDR3 has 15 amino acids. V was clipped by 4 bases and J by 3 bases, with 13 bases between them. CDR3 sequence: CASSPETGPNEKLFF. The CDR3 DNA is TGCGCCAGCAGCCCGGAGACAGGACCTAATGAAAAACTGTTTTTT.

A word on this clonotype: This may arise from a read error, as a much more abundant clone is one base away. J is TRBJ2-4 and V is TRBV29-1; D gene uncertain. The better agreement between TRBJ2-5 and the DNA end casts doubt on the J call. Germline values: CDR1 SQVTM, CDR2 ANQGSEA. The CDR3 is 12 residues long. CDR3 sequence (DNA): TGCCGCGTAGTAGTGACACAAGAGACCCAGTACTTC. Its protein is CRVVVTQETQYF.

V gene TRBV2 combines with J gene TRBJ2-5; 7 bases match TRBD1. The J segment lost 0 bases and the V segment lost 3 bases, leaving 4 bases of the junction unmatched. CDR3 size: 15 residues. Germline assignment: CDR1 SNHLY and CDR2 FYNNEI. CDR3: CASSDVTGHQETQYF. The CDR3 bases are TGTGCCAGCAGTGACGTGACAGGGCACCAAGAGACCCAGTACTTC.

The chain couples TRBV14 to TRBJ2-5; D not resolved. The germline V and J ends were trimmed by 0 bases and 5 bases, with 10 bases remaining between them. Per the germline V gene, CDR1 is SGHDN and CDR2 is FVKESK. This CDR3 is built from 14 residues. The CDR3: CASSQELMGETQYF. CDR3 DNA: TGTGCCAGCAGCCAAGAATTAATGGGGGAGACCCAGTACTTC.

The J gene is TRBJ1-3, the V gene TRBV3-1; D ambiguous. The CDR3 length is 15 residues. Trimming shortened V by 4 bases and J by 1 base, and 11 bases separated the two germline ends. CDR1 and CDR2 from the germline V gene are LGHDT and YNNKEL (reference sequence). This CDR3 reads CASSPIVLSGNTIYF. As DNA, the CDR3 is TGTGCCAGCAGCCCGATAGTATTATCTGGAAACACCATATATTTT. Combining the CDR3 with reference TRBV3-1 and TRBJ1-3 gives the whole variable domain DTAVSQTPKYLVTQMGNDKSIKCEQNLGHDTMYWYKQDSKKFLKIMFSYNNKELIINETVPNRFSPKSPDKAHLNLHINSLELGDSAVYFCASSPIVLSGNTIYFGEGSWLTVV.

The chain combines TRBV6-5 with TRBJ1-5; 7 nucleotides match TRBD1. The CDR3 contains 16 residues. CDR1 and CDR2 from the germline V gene are MNHEY and SVGAGI. Germline trimming cut 2 bases from V and 3 bases from J; bases unmatched to any gene: 7. CDR3 amino acids: CASSYLQGGYNQPQHF. The CDR3 DNA follows: TGTGCCAGCAGTTACCTTCAGGGGGGCTACAATCAGCCCCAGCATTTT.

This sequence joins TRBV13 and TRBJ2-6; no firm D call. Per the germline V gene, CDR1 is PRHDT and CDR2 is FYEKMQ (reference sequence). V was trimmed by 8 bases and J by 0 bases, leaving 14 bases between them. The CDR3 is 16 amino acids. CDR3 residues: CASRVFNPSGANVLTF. CDR3 DNA: TGTGCCAGCCGAGTTTTTAACCCCTCTGGGGCCAACGTCCTGACTTTC.

This clonotype was observed many times. The gene calls are TRBV20-1 and TRBJ2-7, with 10 bases that match TRBD1. Germline CDR1 is DFQATT and CDR2 is SNEGSKA (reference sequence). This CDR3 region has 15 residues. The V and J ends lost 0 bases and 5 bases, in that order; junction bases with no gene match: 7. In DNA form, the CDR3 reads TGCAGTGCTAGAGATCCGGGACAGGGGTTCCACGAGCAGTACTTC. Translation: CSARDPGQGFHEQYF.

Concerning this clonotype: This sequence may be a read error, since a much larger clone differs from it by one base. The chain joins TRBV5-1 to TRBJ2-5; 7 nucleotides match TRBD1. Germline CDR1 and CDR2: SGHRS and YFSETQ. The CDR3 is 15 residues long. Trimming removed 3 bases from V and 5 bases from J; junction bases left unmatched: 10. CDR3 DNA sequence: TGCGCCAGCAGCTCCAGGACAGGCGCCTCGGAGACCCAGTACTTC. Its protein product is CASSSRTGASETQYF.

This chain joins TRBV11-2 and TRBJ2-7; 7 bases match TRBD1. This CDR3 has 19 residues. Germline CDR1 SGHAT, CDR2 FQNNGV. Trimming cost V 0 bases and J 6 bases; bases outside gene matches: 20. In DNA form, the CDR3 reads TGTGCCAGCAGCTTAGATGGTGACAGGGCAGGAGTTCATGGGACCGAGCAGTACTTC. This gives the protein CASSLDGDRAGVHGTEQYF.

Regarding this clonotype: At one end the junction does not follow the germline gene, possibly because of a read error. J is TRBJ2-5 and V is TRBV9, with TRBD2 matching 7 bases. Near its end, the DNA agrees better with TRBJ2-7, so the J call may be wrong. CDR1 is SGDLS and CDR2 is YYNGEE in the germline V gene. This CDR3 contains 15 residues. The DNA of the CDR3 is TGCGCCAGCAGCGTAGGTGCGGGAGTGATGAACGAGCAGTACTTC. It is translated as CASSVGAGVMNEQYF.

This clonotype was seen a few times. V usage is TRBV10-3 and J usage is TRBJ2-5; 7 nucleotides match TRBD2. This CDR3 comprises 13 residues. The germline V gene encodes CDR1 ENHRY and CDR2 SYGVKD. V trimming: 8 bases; J trimming: 7 bases; junction bases outside the gene matches: 10. CDR3 region: CAIRLAGDGTQYF. The CDR3 DNA reads TGTGCCATCCGATTAGCGGGCGACGGGACCCAGTACTTC.

The J gene is TRBJ2-2, the V gene TRBV11-1; D unresolved. The CDR3 covers 14 residues. Trimming removed 4 bases from V and 6 bases from J, with 12 bases in between. CDR1 and CDR2 from the germline V gene are SGHAT and FQDESV (reference sequence). CDR3 protein: CASSSPLGPGELFF. The DNA for the CDR3 is TGTGCCAGCAGCTCACCCCTGGGTCCCGGGGAGCTGTTTTTT.

The chain combines TRBV20-1 with TRBJ2-4; D ambiguous. Germline values: CDR1 DFQATT, CDR2 SNEGSKA (reference sequence). The CDR3 is 14 amino acids. The germline V and J ends were trimmed by 1 base and 1 base, with 8 bases remaining between them. CDR3 region: CSARVPDAKNIQYF. For the CDR3, the DNA is TGCAGTGCTAGAGTCCCAGACGCCAAAAACATTCAGTACTTC.

The chain joins TRBV5-1 to TRBJ2-5; TRBD2 matches at 10 bases. In germline, CDR1 is SGHRS, CDR2 YFSETQ. CDR3 size: 15 residues. The trim removed 4 bases at V and 2 bases at J, leaving 5 bases unmatched. CDR3 nucleotides: TGCGCCAGCAGCGCGGGACTAGCGAGGCAAGAGACCCAGTACTTC. It codes for CASSAGLARQETQYF.

This clonotype has a count of ten or more. V and J are TRBV20-1 and TRBJ2-6; D is uncertain. Trimming stripped 7 bases from V and 0 bases from J, with 7 bases between. Germline V lookup: CDR1 DFQATT, CDR2 SNEGSKA (reference sequence). This CDR3 comprises 13 residues. In DNA, the CDR3 is TGCAGTGTTCCGGACTCTGGGGCCAACGTCCTGACTTTC. This gives the protein CSVPDSGANVLTF.

J is TRBJ2-1 and V is TRBV27; unclear D gene. Trimming took 7 bases from V and 4 from J, leaving 17 bases between them. CDR1 and CDR2 from the germline V gene are MNHEY and SMNVEV (reference sequence). There are 15 residues in the CDR3. CDR3 nucleotide sequence: TGTGCCAGCACTATATTTGCGGACGGATACAATGAGCAGTTCTTC. It yields the protein CASTIFADGYNEQFF.

The table lists this clonotype with many counts. The chain carries TRBV25-1 and TRBJ2-1; the match to TRBD2 covers 7 bases. There are 16 residues in the CDR3. Germline trimming cut 5 bases from V and 7 bases from J; bases unmatched to any gene: 14. Germline lookup yields CDR1 MGHDK and CDR2 SYGVNS. CDR3 coding DNA: TGTGCCAGCAGTTGGGCGGGAGTTCCTTCGGGAAATGAGCAGTTCTTC. Its protein is CASSWAGVPSGNEQFF.

The chain carries TRBV20-1 and TRBJ1-5; TRBD1 matches 12 bases. CDR3 length: 13 amino acids. Germline CDR1 reads DFQATT; CDR2 reads SNEGSKA (reference sequence). The CDR3 DNA reads as TGCAGCCCAACCGGGACAGGGGGCCAGCCCCAGCATTTT. Encoded protein: CSPTGTGGQPQHF.

This clonotype was seen once. The chain links TRBV20-1 to TRBJ2-7; D tentatively reads TRBD1 or TRBD2 (6 bases each). Looked up from germline, CDR1 is DFQATT and CDR2 is SNEGSKA (reference sequence). Deletions cut 3 bases from V and 2 bases from J, with 14 bases between. There are 14 residues in the CDR3. CDR3: CSASSRGAAYEQYF. The CDR3 DNA reads as TGCAGTGCTAGTTCTAGGGGGGCCGCCTACGAGCAGTACTTC.

This clonotype was detected many times. The chain is built from TRBV4-3 and TRBJ2-4, with a weak D call TRBD2 (6 bases). The CDR3 totals 17 residues. With 3 bases removed from V and 0 bases from J, the gap between germline ends came to 15 bases. Germline assignment: CDR1 LGHNA and CDR2 YSLEER. The CDR3 nucleotides are TGCGCCAGCAGCCAGCTGGTGGGGGGACTAGCCAAAAACATTCAGTACTTC. Residues: CASSQLVGGLAKNIQYF.

Ten or more counts support this clonotype. J is TRBJ2-7 and V is TRBV29-1, with unresolved D. From germline, CDR1 is SQVTM and CDR2 ANQGSEA. The CDR3 runs to 10 residues. Trimming left V 5 bases short and J 3 bases short, with 5 bases between. Here the CDR3 DNA reads TGCAGCGTTTCAGACTACGAGCAGTACTTC. Translating gives CSVSDYEQYF.

The chain employs TRBV12-3 or TRBV12-4 and TRBJ1-6; D is uncertain. Between the trimmed V and J ends, which lost 1 base and 12 bases, there was a span of 16 bases. The CDR3 sequence is 15 residues long. The CDR3 protein is CASSLGEREIRPLHF. DNA for the CDR3: TGTGCCAGCAGTTTAGGTGAGAGGGAAATTCGACCCCTCCACTTT.